The clone carrying this T cell receptor beta chain was detected a few times. Germline V gene sequence: CDR1 SGHRS, CDR2 YFSETQ. V lost 0 bases, J lost 9 bases, and 13 bases stayed unmatched. The CDR3 runs to 17 residues. The data belong to a study of beta chain features in type 1 diabetes. The whole isolated RNA underwent reverse transcription, so sequencing captured expressed TCRB transcripts. Generated by immunoSEQ multiplex PCR, the TCRdb table keeps only in-frame clones and is missing some. The table includes roughly 250,000 clones, over 8.5% detected once. The source is a woman younger than 35 in good health. Sequenced: naive CD4+ T cells from blood. This rearrangement joins TRBV5-1 to TRBJ2-1; TRBD2 matches at 9 bases. This chain's CDR3 is CASSLVGGGGALFEQFF. CDR3 sequence (DNA): TGCGCCAGCAGCTTGGTAGGCGGCGGGGGGGCCCTTTTTGAGCAGTTCTTC.